This T cell receptor beta chain was identified in a study of control samples from healthy donors and cancer patients. Germline CDR1 and CDR2: MGHRA and YSYEKL. V was trimmed by 4 bases and J by 2 bases, leaving 10 bases between them. This CDR3 is built from 14 residues. Method: immunoSEQ multiplex PCR; TCRdb's copy keeps in-frame clones and lacks some. The repertoire holds approximately 120,000 clones, more than 85% seen once, with 17% in the top ten. The source material was blood. The V call is TRBV4-1, the J call TRBJ2-3, with D perhaps matching TRBD1 (6 bases). The clonotype originates from a woman in her forties or fifties in good health. CDR3 nucleotide sequence: TGCGCCAGCAGCCGAGGGGGAGACACAGATACGCAGTATTTT. Translated: CASSRGGDTDTQYF.